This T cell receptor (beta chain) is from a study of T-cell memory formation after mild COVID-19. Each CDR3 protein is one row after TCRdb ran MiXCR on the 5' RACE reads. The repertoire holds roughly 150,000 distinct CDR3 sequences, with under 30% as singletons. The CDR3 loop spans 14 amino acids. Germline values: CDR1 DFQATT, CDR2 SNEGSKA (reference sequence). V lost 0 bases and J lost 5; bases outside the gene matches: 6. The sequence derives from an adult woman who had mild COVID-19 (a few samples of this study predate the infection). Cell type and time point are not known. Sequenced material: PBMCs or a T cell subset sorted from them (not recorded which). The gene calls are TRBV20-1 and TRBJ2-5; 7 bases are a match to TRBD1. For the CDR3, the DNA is TGCAGTGCTAGAGAACGGGACAGTCGGGAGACCCAGTACTTC. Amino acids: CSARERDSRETQYF.